This is a list of T cell receptor beta chains from one sample in a study of beta chain features in type 1 diabetes. The table came from immunoSEQ multiplex PCR; TCRdb's copy has only in-frame clones and leaves some out. The top ten clones hold 0.017% of a sample with under 400,000 clones, 10% to 15% of them seen once. Sequenced input: naive CD4+ T cells from blood. The receptors derive from a man between 18 and 35 years old in good health. Both conserved end residues are part of each CDR3. D genes are given only for firm matches. Clone size is given for some rows only: seen once, a few or many times, or a class if the clone is expanded.

V	J	size	D	DNA	CDR3
TRBV2	TRBJ2-1	-	-	TGTGCCAGCAGCGAAGGACTCGGTGAGCAGTTCTTC	CASSEGLGEQFF
TRBV30	TRBJ1-1	few	TRBD1	TGTGCCTTGGGACAGGCGAACACTGAAGCTTTCTTT	CALGQANTEAFF
TRBV6-5	TRBJ2-1	once	TRBD2	TGTGCCAGCAGGACTAGCGGGGTTGATGAGCAGTTCTTC	CASRTSGVDEQFF
TRBV7-9	TRBJ1-4	-	TRBD1	TGTGCCACCAAGTCAAGCCGACAGGGCTTTGAAAAACTGTTTTTT	CATKSSRQGFEKLFF
TRBV7-9	TRBJ2-7	few	-	TGTGCCAGCAGCTTAGACAGTACCTACGAGCAGTACTTC	CASSLDSTYEQYF
TRBV14	TRBJ2-5	few	-	TGTGCCAGCAGCGCGCCCTGGACGGGGCAAGAGACCCAGTACTTC	CASSAPWTGQETQYF
TRBV19	TRBJ2-3	-	-	TGTGCCAGTAGTAACGACAACACAGATACGCAGTATTTT	CASSNDNTDTQYF
TRBV27	TRBJ1-2	-	-	TGTGCCATTCGGGATCCGGTCAACTATGGCTACACCTTC	CAIRDPVNYGYTF
TRBV7-2	TRBJ2-1	-	TRBD2	TGTGCCAGCAGCCCACCGGCTAGCGGGGGACACGACAATGAGCAGTTCTTC	CASSPPASGGHDNEQFF
TRBV5-4	TRBJ1-2	-	TRBD1	TGTGCCAGCAGCTTAATTGGACAGGGGAGGAGCTATGGCTACACCTTC	CASSLIGQGRSYGYTF
TRBV7-7	TRBJ2-7	few	TRBD1	TGTGCCAGCAGCGTGGACAGGACAACCTACGAGCAGTACTTC	CASSVDRTTYEQYF
TRBV18	TRBJ2-5	-	-	TGTGCCAGCTCACCTAACAGGGCTGGGGAAGAGACCCAGTACTTC	CASSPNRAGEETQYF
TRBV25-1	TRBJ2-5	-	TRBD2	TGTGCCAGCAGTCTCTCCGGACTAGCGGGAAGAGAGACCCAGTACTTC	CASSLSGLAGRETQYF
TRBV20-1	TRBJ2-1	-	TRBD2	TGCAGTGCAGGACTAGCGAATGAGCAGTTCTTC	CSAGLANEQFF
TRBV5-6	TRBJ2-7	few	TRBD2	TGTGCCAGCAGACGGGACTACTCCTACGAGCAGTACTTC	CASRRDYSYEQYF
TRBV28	TRBJ1-5	few	TRBD1	TGTGCCAGCAGTTTATTAGGGACAGGGTTCGATCAGCCCCAGCATTTT	CASSLLGTGFDQPQHF
TRBV19	TRBJ2-7	few	TRBD2	TGTGCCAGTAGTCCGGGACTAGGGTCCCACGAGCAGTACTTC	CASSPGLGSHEQYF
TRBV28	TRBJ2-5	-	TRBD2	TGTGCCAGCAACAGGGGACTAGCGGAGCCAGAGACCCAGTACTTC	CASNRGLAEPETQYF
TRBV5-1	TRBJ2-1	-	TRBD2	TGCGCCAGCAGCTTGGAAGCAGCGGGGGGGCCTGAGCAGTTCTTC	CASSLEAAGGPEQFF
TRBV30	TRBJ2-4	-	TRBD1	TGTGCCTGGCGACAGGGGGCGCGTGACATTCAGTACTTC	CAWRQGARDIQYF
TRBV19	TRBJ2-1	-	TRBD2	TGTGCCAGTAGTATTGCAGCGGGGGAGGCCAATGAGCAGTTCTTC	CASSIAAGEANEQFF
TRBV9	TRBJ2-1	few	TRBD2	TGTGCCAGCAGCGCACTCCTCGGGGCGGGGGGGAACAATGAGCAGTTCTTC	CASSALLGAGGNNEQFF
TRBV19	TRBJ2-1	-	-	TGTGCCAGTAGCCCGGGTCCACCGCTAGATTACAATGAGCAGTTCTTC	CASSPGPPLDYNEQFF
TRBV14	TRBJ2-5	-	TRBD2	TGTGCCAGCAGCCAAGATCGACTAGCGAGGGGAGAGACCCAGTACTTC	CASSQDRLARGETQYF
TRBV27	TRBJ1-1	few	TRBD1	TGTGCCAGCCTATCCGGGACAGTGAACACTGAAGCTTTCTTT	CASLSGTVNTEAFF
TRBV2	TRBJ2-3	few	TRBD2	TGTGCCAGGAGCGGGGGGGCTGACACAGATACGCAGTATTTT	CARSGGADTDTQYF
TRBV27	TRBJ2-5	-	-	TGTGCCAGCAGTTCCGCCCAGTACTTC	CASSSAQYF
TRBV7-9	TRBJ1-2	-	TRBD1	TGTGCCTTAGAACAGGGGCCTTATGGCTACACCTTC	CALEQGPYGYTF